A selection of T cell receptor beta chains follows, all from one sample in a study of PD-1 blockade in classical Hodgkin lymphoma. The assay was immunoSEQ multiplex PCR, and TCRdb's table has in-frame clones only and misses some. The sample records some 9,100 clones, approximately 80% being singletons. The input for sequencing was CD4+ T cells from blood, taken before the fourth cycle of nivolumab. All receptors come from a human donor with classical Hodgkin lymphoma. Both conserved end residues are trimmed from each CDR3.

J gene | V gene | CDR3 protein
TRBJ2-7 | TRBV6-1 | ASSESWVFEQY
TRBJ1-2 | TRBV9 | ASSVASGPYGYT
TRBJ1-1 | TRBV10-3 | ATWDGNTEAF
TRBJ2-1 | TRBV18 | ASYPGGRLWPNEQF
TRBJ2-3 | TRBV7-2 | ASSLVSTDTQY
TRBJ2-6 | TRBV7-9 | ASSLRGSGANVLT
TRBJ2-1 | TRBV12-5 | ASGPSTPLGEQF
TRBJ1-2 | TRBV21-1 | ASSKGAGRGYGYT
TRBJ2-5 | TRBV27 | ASSLYGYGGVETQY
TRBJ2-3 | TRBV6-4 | ASSGLEGDTQY
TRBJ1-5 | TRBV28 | ASRPGTGENQPQH
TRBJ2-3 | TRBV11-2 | ASRGLSSTDTQY
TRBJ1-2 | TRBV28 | ASSLPKRGYT
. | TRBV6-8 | ASSYGTSGLSYEQY
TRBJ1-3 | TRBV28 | ASSLTSTGNSGNTIY
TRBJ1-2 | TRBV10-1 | ASSLAPRKTYGYT
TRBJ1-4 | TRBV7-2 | ASSPRQGTNEKLF
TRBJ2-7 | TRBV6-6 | ASRPDRISYEQY
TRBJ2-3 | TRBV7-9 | ASSPPTDTDTQY
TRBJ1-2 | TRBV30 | ACPRGQNYGYT
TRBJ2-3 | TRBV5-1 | ASSLVLSSSTDTQY
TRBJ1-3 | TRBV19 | ASSIPKSFSGNTIY
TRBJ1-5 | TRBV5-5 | ASSSQGDQPQH
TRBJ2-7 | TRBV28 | ASSPWTGAYEQY
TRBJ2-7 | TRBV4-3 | ASSQDSRSYEQY
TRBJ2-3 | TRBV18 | ASSPPVEGAADTQY
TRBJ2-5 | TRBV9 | ASSVGTGAPQETQY
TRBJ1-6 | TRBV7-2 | ASSWKGPGGSPLH
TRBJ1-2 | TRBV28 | ATRQGFFGNYGYT